These 24 T cell receptor beta chains were all obtained from the same sample, sequenced in a study of PD-1 blockade in classical Hodgkin lymphoma. The sample's time point: newly diagnosed, previously untreated cHL patient sample. Magnetic depletion of unwanted cells isolated CD4+ T cells from thawed PBMCs. Sequenced by immunoSEQ multiplex PCR; TCRdb stores in-frame clones only, minus some. This sample has under 20,000 clones; around 92% occur once, and the top ten carry 0.51%. The sequenced material came from CD4+ T cells from blood. The receptors shown here come from a human donor with classical Hodgkin lymphoma.

This clone was found a few times. The rearrangement uses TRBV4-2 and TRBJ1-1, with TRBD1 matching 8 bases. CDR3 size: 14 residues. With 3 bases clipped from V and 5 bases from J, the junction kept 5 bases outside the gene matches. CDR1 and CDR2 (germline): LGHNA, YNFKEQ. CDR3 nucleotides: TGTGCCAGCAGCCAGCAGGGACAGGTGACTGAAGCTTTCTTT. It specifies CASSQQGQVTEAFF.

The chain carries TRBV15 and TRBJ1-2; possibly TRBD1 for D (6 bases). Germline-derived CDR1 and CDR2 are LNHNV and YYDKDF (reference sequence). V was clipped by 4 bases and J by 2 bases, with 17 bases between them. The length of the CDR3 is 16 residues. The CDR3 loop reads CATSKNPRTENYGYTF. CDR3 DNA: TGTGCCACCAGCAAAAACCCGAGGACAGAGAACTATGGCTACACCTTC.

The chain has TRBV5-1 and TRBJ2-5; 8 bases line up with TRBD1. Per germline, CDR1 SGHRS and CDR2 YFSETQ. The junction had 9 bases not matched to a gene; V was cut back by 4 bases and J by 7 bases. CDR3 length: 14 amino acids. CDR3 DNA sequence: TGCGCCAGCAGCAGGCAGACAGGGGAAAGGACCCAGTACTTC. Protein product: CASSRQTGERTQYF. The entire variable domain, with the rest obtained from reference TRBV5-1 and TRBJ2-5, is as follows: KAGVTQTPRYLIKTRGQQVTLSCSPISGHRSVSWYQQTPGQGLQFLFEYFSETQRNKGNFPGRFSGRQFSNSRSEMNVSTLELGDSALYLCASSRQTGERTQYFGPGTRLLVL.

CDR3 in DNA: TGTGCCAGCAGTCCCAGCTCTGGGGCCAACGTCCTGACTTTC. This sequence encodes CASSPSSGANVLTF. The chain couples TRBV6-1 to TRBJ2-6; no clear D gene. Deletions cut 5 bases from V and 0 bases from J, with 5 bases between. The CDR3 is made up of 14 amino acids. Germline values: CDR1 MNHNS, CDR2 SASEGT.

V and J are TRBV18 and TRBJ1-4; the D gene is possibly TRBD1 (5 bases). Germline V gives CDR1 KGHSH, CDR2 LQKENI. V shed 3 bases and J shed 7 bases, with 12 bases lying between them. CDR3 length equals 14 residues. The CDR3 region has the DNA TGTGCCAGCTCACCTGCAGGGATAAGTGAAAAACTGTTTTTT. This codes for CASSPAGISEKLFF. The full variable domain, completed using reference TRBV18 and TRBJ1-4, is NAGVMQNPRHLVRRRGQEARLRCSPMKGHSHVYWYRQLPEEGLKFMVYLQKENIIDESGMPKERFSAEFPKEGPSILRIQQVVRGDSAAYFCASSPAGISEKLFFGSGTQLSVL.

The chain joins TRBV30 to TRBJ2-7, with TRBD2 matching over 8 bases. Germline CDR1 and CDR2: GTSNPN and SVGIG (reference sequence). The CDR3 has 13 amino acids. J gave up 9 bases and V 1 base, and 8 bases lay outside the gene matches. This chain's CDR3 is CAWSGAGAGGQYF. DNA of the CDR3: TGTGCCTGGAGTGGAGCCGGGGCGGGGGGGCAGTACTTC.

The genes are TRBV6-1 and TRBJ1-2; D gene ambiguous. Germline CDR1 and CDR2: MNHNS and SASEGT. The CDR3 runs to 11 residues. Between the trimmed V and J ends, which lost 1 base and 5 bases, there was a span of 2 bases. CDR3 region: CASSEEYGYTF. In DNA, the CDR3 is TGTGCCAGCAGTGAAGAGTATGGCTACACCTTC.

V is TRBV7-9 and J is TRBJ1-3; weak D call: TRBD1 (6 bases). This CDR3 region has 14 residues. V was cut by 7 bases and J by 0 bases, with 10 bases left in between. Germline V gene data show CDR1 as SEHNR and CDR2 as FQNEAQ (reference sequence). The CDR3 DNA reads as TGTGCCAGCATCCAGGGGATCTCTGGAAACACCATATATTTT. The encoded protein is CASIQGISGNTIYF. The entire variable domain, with the rest obtained from reference TRBV7-9 and TRBJ1-3, is as follows: DTGVSQNPRHKITKRGQNVTFRCDPISEHNRLYWYRQTLGQGPEFLTYFQNEAQLEKSRLLSDRFSAERPKGSFSTLEIQRTEQGDSAMYLCASIQGISGNTIYFGEGSWLTVV.

The chain is built from TRBV6-5 and TRBJ2-7; D remains unclear. V lost 1 base and J lost 0, with 7 bases in between. Germline V gene sequence: CDR1 MNHEY, CDR2 SVGAGI. CDR3 length: 14 residues. CDR3 amino acids: CASSYWQDSYEQYF. CDR3 nucleotides: TGTGCCAGCAGTTACTGGCAGGACTCCTACGAGCAGTACTTC.

The CDR3 DNA is TGTGCCAGCACCCGAATGGGGGTGGATACGCAGTATTTT. Its protein product is CASTRMGVDTQYF. V and J are TRBV2 and TRBJ2-3; either TRBD1 or TRBD2 may fit D (5 bases each). Trimming took 7 bases from V and 6 from J, leaving 14 bases between them. Germline CDR1 reads SNHLY; CDR2 reads FYNNEI. The CDR3 contains 13 residues. The full variable domain, in which reference TRBV2 and TRBJ2-3 provide the parts outside the CDR3, is EPEVTQTPSHQVTQMGQEVILRCVPISNHLYFYWYRQILGQKVEFLVSFYNNEISEKSEIFDDQFSVERPDGSNFTLKIRSTKLEDSAMYFCASTRMGVDTQYFGPGTRLTVL.

The chain joins TRBV2 to TRBJ2-3; no clear D. The CDR3 consists of 14 residues. Germline lookup yields CDR1 SNHLY and CDR2 FYNNEI. V gave up 5 bases and J gave up 2 bases, with 11 bases separating them. CDR3 region: CASSYAPLTDTQYF. CDR3 in DNA: TGTGCCAGCAGTTACGCCCCCCTCACAGATACGCAGTATTTT. Complete variable domain (other parts from reference TRBV2 and TRBJ2-3): EPEVTQTPSHQVTQMGQEVILRCVPISNHLYFYWYRQILGQKVEFLVSFYNNEISEKSEIFDDQFSVERPDGSNFTLKIRSTKLEDSAMYFCASSYAPLTDTQYFGPGTRLTVL.

This clone was seen a few times. This rearrangement joins TRBV5-1 to TRBJ1-1, with D unclear. Germline V gives CDR1 SGHRS, CDR2 YFSETQ. CDR3 length: 11 amino acids. With 7 bases removed from V and 3 bases from J, the gap between germline ends came to 7 bases. The CDR3 DNA sequence: TGCGCCAGCTCGCTGGACACTGAAGCTTTCTTT. Translated, it gives CASSLDTEAFF.

The table lists this clone with a few counts. The chain joins TRBV6-1 to TRBJ1-2; D gene uncertain. This CDR3 region has 15 residues. Germline CDR1 MNHNS, CDR2 SASEGT. Trimming removed 5 bases at V and 2 bases at J, with 15 bases between. The CDR3 sequence: CASSSLGKPNYGYTF. DNA for the CDR3: TGTGCCAGCAGTTCCCTGGGGAAGCCGAACTATGGCTACACCTTC.

The chain is built from TRBV6-1 and TRBJ2-5, with D perhaps TRBD1 (6 bases). This CDR3 is built from 14 residues. Germline V gene data show CDR1 as MNHNS and CDR2 as SASEGT. Trimming removed 1 base at V and 3 bases at J, with 9 bases between. The CDR3 sequence: CASSEGAGEETQYF. The CDR3 nucleotides are TGTGCCAGCAGTGAAGGCGCAGGGGAAGAGACCCAGTACTTC.

The V gene is TRBV27, the J gene TRBJ1-6; TRBD1 is a possible D gene (5 bases). Germline V gives CDR1 MNHEY, CDR2 SMNVEV (reference sequence). The germline V and J ends were trimmed by 5 bases and 6 bases, with 20 bases remaining between them. This CDR3 region has 17 residues. The CDR3 spells CASSLSANPGRNSPLHF. CDR3 nucleotides: TGTGCCAGCAGTCTGTCCGCGAACCCGGGACGTAATTCACCCCTCCACTTT.

The CDR3 DNA sequence: TGTGCCAGCAGCTTGACAGGAAACACTGAAGCTTTCTTT. Its protein product is CASSLTGNTEAFF. The chain employs TRBV7-8 and TRBJ1-1; D may be TRBD1 (6 bases). V was pared by 3 bases and J by 2 bases, with 7 bases between. The CDR3 is 13 amino acids. CDR1 SGHVS and CDR2 FQNEAQ come from the germline V gene.

The J gene is TRBJ2-7, the V gene TRBV30, with D unclear. This CDR3 region has 12 residues. V gave up 0 bases and J gave up 4 bases, with 7 bases separating them. Germline V gene data show CDR1 as GTSNPN and CDR2 as SVGIG (reference sequence). This CDR3 is CAWSVSSYEQYF. In DNA form, the CDR3 reads TGTGCCTGGAGTGTAAGCAGTTACGAGCAGTACTTC.

This clone appeared a few times. V and J are TRBV28 and TRBJ1-5; no reliable D call. V dropped 7 bases and J dropped 5 bases, with 6 bases sitting between them. Germline V gene lookup returns CDR1 MDHEN and CDR2 SYDVKM. The CDR3 has 11 residues. In DNA, the CDR3 is TGTGCCAGCACCGATGATCAGCCCCAGCATTTT. This sequence encodes CASTDDQPQHF.

The chain couples TRBV28 to TRBJ1-2, with 10 bases matching TRBD1. Germline trimming cut 2 bases from V and 0 bases from J; bases unmatched to any gene: 6. The CDR3 covers 17 residues. From germline, CDR1 is MDHEN and CDR2 SYDVKM. The CDR3 coding sequence is TGTGCCAGCAGTTTAGTACCTGGGACAGGGGCTAACTATGGCTACACCTTC. It specifies CASSLVPGTGANYGYTF.

This chain connects TRBV6-6 to TRBJ1-2; D is unresolved. The CDR3 sequence is 13 residues long. Between the trimmed V and J ends, which lost 6 bases and 1 base, there was a span of 9 bases. From germline, CDR1 is MNHNY and CDR2 SVGAGI (reference sequence). This CDR3 is CASSPPGNYGYTF. As DNA, the CDR3 is TGTGCCAGCAGCCCCCCGGGTAACTATGGCTACACCTTC.

This sequence joins TRBV30 and TRBJ2-5; D may be TRBD2 (6 bases). This CDR3 has 12 amino acids. V shed 5 bases and J shed 5 bases, with 12 bases lying between them. Germline CDR1 is GTSNPN and CDR2 is SVGIG (reference sequence). The CDR3 sequence: CAWGRGTETQYF. The CDR3, as DNA: TGTGCCTGGGGTCGTGGGACTGAGACCCAGTACTTC. The full variable domain, in which reference TRBV30 and TRBJ2-5 provide the parts outside the CDR3, is SQTIHQWPATLVQPVGSPLSLECTVEGTSNPNLYWYRQAAGRGLQLLFYSVGIGQISSEVPQNLSASRPQDRQFILSSKKLLLSDSGFYLCAWGRGTETQYFGPGTRLLVL.

The chain is built from TRBV7-6 and TRBJ1-3; possible D gene TRBD1, 6 bases. In germline, CDR1 is SGHVS, CDR2 FNYEAQ. Trimming removed 5 bases from V and 2 bases from J, with 16 bases in between. CDR3 length equals 16 residues. CDR3 loop: CASSPRGGVTGNTIYF. Here the CDR3 DNA reads TGTGCCAGCAGCCCCAGGGGTGGGGTCACTGGAAACACCATATATTTT.

V usage is TRBV5-6 and J usage is TRBJ2-5; the D is unclear. This CDR3 has 13 residues. CDR1 SGHDT and CDR2 YYEEEE come from the germline V gene. V was shortened by 3 bases and J by 2 bases, with 8 bases between the two germline ends. The CDR3 sequence is CASSSTRQETQYF. The DNA for the CDR3 is TGTGCCAGCAGCTCGACAAGACAAGAGACCCAGTACTTC.

The chain is built from TRBV5-4 and TRBJ2-1; tentatively, D is TRBD2 (5 bases). Germline V lookup: CDR1 SGHNT, CDR2 YYREEE (reference sequence). V dropped 4 bases and J dropped 7 bases, with 9 bases sitting between them. CDR3 length equals 12 residues. CDR3 DNA: TGTGCCAGCAGCCGCAGCGGAAATGAGCAGTTCTTC. Translation: CASSRSGNEQFF.